This T cell receptor beta chain was found in a study of T cells expressing NK-cell markers. Across the whole study: Sorted CD3+CD56+NKG2C+, CD3+CD56+NKG2C- and CD3+CD56-NKG2C+ T cells supplied TCR beta repertoires. One of eight sequenced donors was HCMV-seronegative; the other seven were seropositive.

General study results and limits: Among several donors, these clonotypes also ranked first in the CD3+CD56-NKG2C+ fraction.

For TCR beta, cDNA was produced by 5'RACE template switching with UMIs. TCRdb re-called the 5' RACE reads; every CDR3 protein appears as one record, without DNA. Recorded for this sample: 120,000 to 150,000 distinct CDR3 sequences. Notes on this clonotype: Its target is unknown.

The CDR3 covers 19 residues. CDR1 and CDR2 (germline): SGHTA, FQGNSA. The sample was blood T cells: a sorted CD56 or NKG2C T cell subset, CD4+ or CD8+ T cells, or bulk PBMC T cells (not recorded which). This chain connects TRBV7-2 to TRBJ2-1; the TRBD2 assignment by TCRdb is unverifiable without DNA. The origin of this receptor is a man aged 18 to 29 in good health. The CDR3 sequence: CASSLAQGLAEGLGNEQFF.